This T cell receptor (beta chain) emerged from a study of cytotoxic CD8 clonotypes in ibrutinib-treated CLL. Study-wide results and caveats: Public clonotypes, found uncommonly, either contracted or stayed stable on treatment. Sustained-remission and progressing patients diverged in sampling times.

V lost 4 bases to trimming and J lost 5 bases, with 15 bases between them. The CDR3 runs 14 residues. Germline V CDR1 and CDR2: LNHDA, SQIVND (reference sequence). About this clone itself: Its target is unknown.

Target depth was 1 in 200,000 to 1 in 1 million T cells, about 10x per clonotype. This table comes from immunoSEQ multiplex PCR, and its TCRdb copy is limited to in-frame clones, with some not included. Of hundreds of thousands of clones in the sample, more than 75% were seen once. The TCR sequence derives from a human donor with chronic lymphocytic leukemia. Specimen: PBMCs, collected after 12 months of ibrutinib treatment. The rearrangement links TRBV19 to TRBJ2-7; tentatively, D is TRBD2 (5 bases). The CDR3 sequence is CASSNYIEGNEQYF. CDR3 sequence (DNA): TGTGCCAGTAGTAATTATATCGAGGGTAACGAGCAGTACTTC.